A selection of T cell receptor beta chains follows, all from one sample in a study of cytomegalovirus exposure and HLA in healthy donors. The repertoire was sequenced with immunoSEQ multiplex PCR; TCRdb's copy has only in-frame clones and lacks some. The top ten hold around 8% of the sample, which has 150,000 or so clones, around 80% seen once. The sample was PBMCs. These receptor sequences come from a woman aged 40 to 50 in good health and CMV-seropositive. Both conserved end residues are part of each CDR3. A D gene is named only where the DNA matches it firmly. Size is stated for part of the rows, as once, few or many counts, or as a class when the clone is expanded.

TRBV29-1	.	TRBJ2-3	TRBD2	TGCAGCGTTGATGCGGCGGGAGGAGATACGCAGTATTTT	CSVDAAGGDTQYF
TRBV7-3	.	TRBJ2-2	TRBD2	TGTGCCAGCAGCTTATCAGCGGGATCGATCGGGGAGCTGTTTTTT	CASSLSAGSIGELFF
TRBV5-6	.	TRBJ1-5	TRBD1	TGTGCCAGCAGCGAGACACAGGGGGGGACGGGCAATCAGCCCCAGCATTTT	CASSETQGGTGNQPQHF
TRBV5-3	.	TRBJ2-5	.	TGTGCCAGAAGCTTGGAATTGGTTAGCCCAACGCAAGAGACCCAGTACTTC	CARSLELVSPTQETQYF
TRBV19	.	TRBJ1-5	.	TGTGCCAGTAGTATAGTGTATGCGGGTAATCAGCCCCAGCATTTT	CASSIVYAGNQPQHF
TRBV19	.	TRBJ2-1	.	TGTGCCAGTAGTCGCCAGGGGAGCTCCTACAATGAGCAGTTCTTC	CASSRQGSSYNEQFF
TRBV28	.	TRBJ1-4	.	TGTGCCAGCAGCTTAGGCTTAGGGGGTTTTGGTGAAAAACTGTTTTTT	CASSLGLGGFGEKLFF
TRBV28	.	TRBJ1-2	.	TGTGCCAGCAGTCTGAGTGAACGCTATGGCTACACCTTC	CASSLSERYGYTF
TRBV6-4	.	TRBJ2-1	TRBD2	TGTGCCAGCAGTCCCAGCGGGAGGGTCTCAAATGAGCAGTTCTTC	CASSPSGRVSNEQFF
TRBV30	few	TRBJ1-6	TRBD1	TGTGCCTGGAGTAGCGACAGGGGGGTTAATTCACCCCTCCACTTT	CAWSSDRGVNSPLHF
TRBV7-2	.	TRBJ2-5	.	TGTGCCAGCAGCTCCCAATCGCAGCGGGTCCAAGAGACCCAGTACTTC	CASSSQSQRVQETQYF
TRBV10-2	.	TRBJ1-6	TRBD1	TGCGCCAGCAGTGTTAAAGGGGACAGGAGGTACCATTCACCCCTCCACTTT	CASSVKGDRRYHSPLHF
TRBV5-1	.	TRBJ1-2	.	TGCGCCAGCAGCTTGGGACAGGCTAATACTAACTATGGCTACACCTTC	CASSLGQANTNYGYTF
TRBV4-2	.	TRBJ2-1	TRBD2	TGTGCCAGCAGCCAAGATGACCAGCGGGGTTACAATGAGCAGTTCTTC	CASSQDDQRGYNEQFF
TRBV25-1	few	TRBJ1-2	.	TGTGCCAGCAGGTCACAGGGCGCGGTCTATGGCTACACCTTC	CASRSQGAVYGYTF
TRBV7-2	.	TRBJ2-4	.	TGTGCCAGCAGCTTAGCTATTGGGCTAGCTAGCATTCAGTACTTC	CASSLAIGLASIQYF
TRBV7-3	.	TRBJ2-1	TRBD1	TGTGCCAGCAGCTCCCGACAGGGGAGCTCCTACAATGAGCAGTTCTTC	CASSSRQGSSYNEQFF
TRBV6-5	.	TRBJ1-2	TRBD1	TGTGCCAGCAGTGAGACAGGGGGTTTTGGAGGCTACACCTTC	CASSETGGFGGYTF
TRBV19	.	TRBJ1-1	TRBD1	TGTGCCAGTAGACCGGGACAGCTCTTTAGGAACACTGAAGCTTTCTTT	CASRPGQLFRNTEAFF
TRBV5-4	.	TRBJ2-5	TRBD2	TGTGCCAGCAGCTTGGTGTTAGCGGGGCAAGAGACCCAGTACTTC	CASSLVLAGQETQYF
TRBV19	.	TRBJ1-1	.	TGTGCCAGTAGTACCCGGGGGGTGAGGCATACTGAAGCTTTCTTT	CASSTRGVRHTEAFF
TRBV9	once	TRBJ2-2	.	TGTGCCAGCAGCGTCAGGGGGGACACCGGGGAGCTGTTTTTT	CASSVRGDTGELFF
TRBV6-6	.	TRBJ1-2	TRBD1	TGTGCCAGCAGTTATGGGACAGGTCCATATGGCTACACCTTC	CASSYGTGPYGYTF
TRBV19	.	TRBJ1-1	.	TGTGCCAGTACCCTAGCAGTTCCGAACACTGAAGCTTTCTTT	CASTLAVPNTEAFF
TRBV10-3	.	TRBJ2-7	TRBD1	TGTGCCATCAGTGACCCTGAACAGGGGGCTTATCCCTACGAGCAGTACTTC	CAISDPEQGAYPYEQYF
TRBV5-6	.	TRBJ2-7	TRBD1	TGTGCCAGCAGCTGGACAGGGGGTGAGCAGTACTTC	CASSWTGGEQYF
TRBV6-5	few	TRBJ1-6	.	TGTGCCAGCAGTTACTCGGGTGGAGTCACTTCACCCCTCCACTTT	CASSYSGGVTSPLHF
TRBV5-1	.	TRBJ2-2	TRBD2	TGCGCCAGCAGACTCTGGGAGGGAAGGTACACCGGGGAGCTGTTTTTT	CASRLWEGRYTGELFF